The source of this T cell receptor beta chain is a study of control samples from healthy donors and cancer patients. Here immunoSEQ multiplex PCR was the method, and the copy in TCRdb shows in-frame clones only, minus some. The sample has about 140,000 clones; 94% are singletons. Germline CDR1 and CDR2: MNHEY and SVGAGI. Trimming left V 8 bases short and J 2 bases short, with 13 bases between. This CDR3 contains 15 residues. What was sequenced was blood. This TCR came from a man in his forties or fifties in good health. The chain carries TRBV6-5 and TRBJ2-6; D unresolved. CDR3 coding DNA: TGTGCCAGCTTCCAATCTAGGGCTGGGGCCAACGTCCTGACTTTC. This gives the protein CASFQSRAGANVLTF.